Following are 30 T cell receptor beta chains from one sample sequenced in a study of blood T cells in healthy people across ages. Then a second PCR, running about 6 to 11 cycles, was carried out with a sample-barcoded 5' primer and a J-beta primer mix. MiXCR, run by TCRdb on the 5' RACE reads, gives a single entry per CDR3 protein. The data show more than 1 million distinct CDR3 sequences, 40% to 50% seen once. Sequenced sample: blood. Every receptor here comes from a woman aged 60-70 years in good health.

This clonotype has at least ten counts. CDR3 in DNA: TGTGCCAGCAGTGAATTTGCAGAGCATGGCTACACCTTC. It is translated as CASSEFAEHGYTF. The chain employs TRBV25-1 and TRBJ1-2; D is undetermined. Germline loops: CDR1 MGHDK, CDR2 SYGVNS. Trimming left V 1 base short and J 6 bases short, with 9 bases between. This CDR3 has 13 residues.

The chain recombines TRBV10-3 with TRBJ1-4, with 7 positions matching TRBD1. This CDR3 contains 14 residues. J lost 4 bases, V lost 6 bases, and 5 bases had no gene match. CDR1 ENHRY and CDR2 SYGVKD come from the germline V gene. The CDR3 here is CAIRPGQLNEKLFF. CDR3 nucleotides: TGTGCCATCAGACCGGGACAGCTTAATGAAAAACTGTTTTTT.

V usage is TRBV7-9 and J usage is TRBJ2-7, with no clear D. Trimming stripped 6 bases from V and 6 bases from J, with 15 bases between. The CDR3 contains 13 residues. Germline CDR1 is SEHNR and CDR2 is FQNEAQ (reference sequence). CDR3 nucleotides: TGTGCCAGCAGTCCAGTCTTTGGGGTCGAGCAGTACTTC. Its translation: CASSPVFGVEQYF.

This chain joins TRBV5-1 and TRBJ2-1; perhaps D is TRBD1 or TRBD2 (5 bases each). The CDR3 is 16 residues long. In germline, CDR1 is SGHRS, CDR2 YFSETQ. The V gene lost 0 bases and the J gene lost 1 base, with 11 bases spanning the gap. CDR3 DNA sequence: TGCGCCAGCAGCTTGGGGGGGAACGGGTCCTACAATGAGCAGTTCTTC. Encoded protein: CASSLGGNGSYNEQFF.

The rearrangement links TRBV21-1 to TRBJ2-1; TRBD1, as called in the table, went unchecked against the DNA. TRBV21-1 is a recognized pseudogene. The CDR3 sequence is 19 residues long. The chain's CDR3 is CASTDRDRKCNPLYNEQFF. The CDR3 bases are TGTGCCAGCACCGATCGGGACAGGAAATGTAATCCCCTCTACAATGAGCAGTTCTTC.

A few counts support this clonotype. This rearrangement joins TRBV6-1 to TRBJ2-7; D remains unclear. The V end lost 2 bases, the J end lost 3 bases, and 5 bases lay between the germline ends. CDR1 is MNHNS and CDR2 is SASEGT in the germline V gene. The CDR3 spans 12 residues. The CDR3 nucleotides read TGTGCCAGCAGTGAAACTATCTACGAGCAGTACTTC. This sequence encodes CASSETIYEQYF.

The rearrangement joins TRBV20-1 to TRBJ2-1; possibly TRBD2 for D (6 bases). Gene TRBJ2-7 matches the end of the DNA better, so the J call may be wrong. Germline loops: CDR1 DFQATT, CDR2 SNEGSKA (reference sequence). The CDR3 loop spans 18 amino acids. The CDR3 loop is CSARDSWWRDGSYNEQYF. The CDR3 bases are TGCAGTGCTAGAGATTCCTGGTGGCGGGACGGCTCCTACAATGAGCAGTACTTC.

This clonotype was detected a few times. This chain links TRBV12-3 or TRBV12-4 with TRBJ2-7; 9 bases map to TRBD1. Trimming removed 8 bases from V and 5 bases from J; junction bases left unmatched: 10. This CDR3 region has 14 residues. The CDR3 DNA reads as TGTGCCAGCGGGGCCGGGACAGGGATCAACGAGCAGTACTTC. This codes for CASGAGTGINEQYF.

This clonotype was seen ten or more times. CDR3 sequence reads: CASSLGSNVLTF. The DNA of the CDR3 is TGTGCCAGCAGTTTGGGGAGCAACGTCCTGACTTTC. The chain links TRBV27 to TRBJ2-6, with D possibly matching TRBD2 (5 bases). In germline, CDR1 is MNHEY, CDR2 SMNVEV (reference sequence). V lost 3 bases to trimming and J lost 9 bases, with 6 bases between them. CDR3 length equals 12 residues.

In its sample, this clonotype was seen once. The rearrangement joins TRBV20-1 to TRBJ2-3; 8 positions match TRBD2. The germline V gene has CDR1 DFQATT and CDR2 SNEGSKA (reference sequence). The V gene end was trimmed by 5 bases and the J gene end by 2 bases; junction bases not matched to a gene: 12. The CDR3 consists of 16 residues. CDR3 region: CSAVWESGSFTDTQYF. In nucleotides, the CDR3 is TGCAGTGCTGTCTGGGAGAGCGGGAGTTTCACAGATACGCAGTATTTT.

A few counts support this clonotype. This chain links TRBV7-2 with TRBJ2-1; TRBD2 matches 15 bases. J was trimmed by 15 bases and V by 3 bases; bases with no gene match: 9. Germline CDR1 and CDR2: SGHTA and FQGNSA. The CDR3 totals 15 residues. The CDR3 is CASSLPRTSGRALFF. CDR3 bases: TGTGCCAGCAGCTTGCCCCGGACTAGCGGGAGGGCCCTGTTCTTC.

The rearrangement joins TRBV7-2 to TRBJ2-7; D unresolved. CDR1 and CDR2 from the germline V gene are SGHTA and FQGNSA. Trimming took 4 bases from V and 10 from J, leaving 11 bases between them. The CDR3 sequence is 11 residues long. The CDR3 protein is CASSSGRAQYF. Written as DNA, the CDR3 is TGTGCCAGCAGCTCCGGACGGGCCCAGTACTTC.

This rearrangement joins TRBV5-1 to TRBJ2-1; D is ambiguous. Germline CDR1 SGHRS, CDR2 YFSETQ. CDR3 length equals 16 residues. V was pared by 4 bases and J by 0 bases, with 14 bases between. The CDR3 sequence: CASSDRPRSSYNEQFF. CDR3 bases: TGCGCCAGCAGCGATAGACCGAGAAGCTCCTACAATGAGCAGTTCTTC.

This clonotype was observed many times. This chain's CDR3 is CASSKTGTYEQYF. The DNA of the CDR3 is TGTGCCAGCAGTAAGACAGGTACCTACGAGCAGTACTTC. V is TRBV28 and J is TRBJ2-7; D is perhaps TRBD1 (6 bases). Trimming removed 5 bases at V and 2 bases at J, with 10 bases between. There are 13 residues in the CDR3. The germline gives CDR1 MDHEN, CDR2 SYDVKM.

This chain links TRBV10-3 with TRBJ2-1; D perhaps matches TRBD1 (5 bases). Near its end, the DNA agrees better with TRBJ2-7, so the J call may be wrong. CDR1 and CDR2 from the germline V gene are ENHRY and SYGVKD. The CDR3 totals 13 residues. The CDR3 nucleotides are TGTGCCATCAGGCGGACACTATACAATGAGCAGTACTTC. Translated, it gives CAIRRTLYNEQYF.

The chain has TRBV7-6 and TRBJ2-3; D possibly uses TRBD1 or TRBD2 (5 bases each). V shed 0 bases and J shed 0 bases, with 10 bases lying between them. This CDR3 spans 16 amino acids. The germline gives CDR1 SGHVS, CDR2 FNYEAQ. CDR3 residues: CASSLAPRDSTDTQYF. The CDR3 nucleotides read TGTGCCAGCAGCTTAGCGCCTAGGGACAGCACAGATACGCAGTATTTT.

This chain connects TRBV20-1 to TRBJ2-3, with D tentatively TRBD2 (6 bases). Deletions cut 3 bases from V and 2 bases from J, with 12 bases between. CDR3 length equals 14 residues. Germline V gene sequence: CDR1 DFQATT, CDR2 SNEGSKA (reference sequence). Here the CDR3 reads CSASPGTATDTQYF. CDR3 in DNA: TGCAGTGCTAGCCCCGGGACTGCCACAGATACGCAGTATTTT.

In this sample, this clonotype turned up many times. The chain couples TRBV20-1 to TRBJ2-7; 13 bases agree with TRBD2. CDR1 and CDR2 from the germline V gene are DFQATT and SNEGSKA (reference sequence). CDR3 length: 15 amino acids. Germline trimming cut 3 bases from V and 6 bases from J; bases unmatched to any gene: 8. In nucleotides, the CDR3 is TGCAGTGCTAGGAGATGGACTAGCGGGAGTACCGAGCAGTACTTC. It yields the protein CSARRWTSGSTEQYF.

There are many counts of this clonotype. CDR3 amino acids: CASRMTDTQYF. Here the CDR3 DNA reads TGCGCCAGCAGGATGACAGATACGCAGTATTTT. This chain joins TRBV5-1 and TRBJ2-3; the D is unclear. This CDR3 is built from 11 residues. The V and J ends lost 5 bases and 3 bases respectively, with 4 bases between them. Per the germline V gene, CDR1 is SGHRS and CDR2 is YFSETQ.

The table lists this clonotype with a few counts. The chain couples TRBV7-2 to TRBJ2-1; D call uncertain. Germline-derived CDR1 and CDR2 are SGHTA and FQGNSA. Trimming stripped 3 bases from V and 8 bases from J, with 11 bases between. The CDR3 has 13 amino acids. The CDR3 region has the DNA TGTGCCAGCAGCTTTACATTTTCGGATGAGCAGTTCTTC. Amino acid sequence: CASSFTFSDEQFF.

In its sample, this clonotype was seen a few times. This chain uses TRBV5-1 with TRBJ2-7; 7 nucleotides line up with TRBD2. The CDR3 runs to 14 residues. CDR1 and CDR2 from the germline V gene are SGHRS and YFSETQ. V dropped 4 bases and J dropped 2; count of bases not matched to a gene: 6. CDR3 sequence: CASSPLGRTYEQYF. The DNA of the CDR3 is TGCGCCAGCAGCCCGCTCGGGAGGACCTACGAGCAGTACTTC.

V is TRBV27 and J is TRBJ1-2; possible D gene TRBD1, 6 bases. Trimming removed 3 bases at V and 10 bases at J, with 27 bases between. CDR3 length: 17 residues. Germline V gives CDR1 MNHEY, CDR2 SMNVEV (reference sequence). CDR3 amino acids: CASSFERRQGLGTPYTF. The CDR3 DNA is TGTGCCAGCAGTTTCGAAAGACGGCAGGGGCTGGGGACACCCTACACCTTC.

This clonotype has just a few counts. This rearrangement joins TRBV5-6 to TRBJ2-7; D is uncertain. The germline V gene encodes CDR1 SGHDT and CDR2 YYEEEE. This CDR3 is built from 14 residues. The germline V and J ends were trimmed by 2 bases and 7 bases, with 16 bases remaining between them. The CDR3 DNA reads as TGTGCCAGCAGCTTACGCCTTACCGAACGGGAGCAGTACTTC. It specifies CASSLRLTEREQYF.

This clonotype was counted a few times. The V call is TRBV5-1, the J call TRBJ2-7; TRBD1 agrees at 8 bases. The CDR3 runs to 15 residues. The V gene's germline CDR1 is SGHRS and CDR2 YFSETQ. Losses at the gene ends were 4 bases for V and 3 bases for J; bases not matched to a gene: 9. The CDR3 is CASSTEPGQGYEQYF. CDR3 nucleotide sequence: TGCGCCAGCAGCACAGAACCCGGACAGGGCTACGAGCAGTACTTC.

The chain carries TRBV11-2 and TRBJ2-5, with 13 positions matching TRBD2. The CDR3 runs 18 residues. V was pared by 4 bases and J by 5 bases, with 13 bases of the junction left unmatched. Germline CDR1 is SGHAT and CDR2 is FQNNGV. CDR3 in DNA: TGTGCCAGCAGCTCAACCCTACTAGCGGGAGGGCCGGGGGAGACCCAGTACTTC. It encodes CASSSTLLAGGPGETQYF.

V is TRBV7-9 and J is TRBJ2-7; D remains unclear. V was shortened by 5 bases and J by 3 bases, with 8 bases between the two germline ends. This CDR3 contains 12 residues. The V gene's germline CDR1 is SEHNR and CDR2 FQNEAQ (reference sequence). The CDR3 loop reads CASSTAGYEQYF. In DNA form, the CDR3 reads TGTGCCAGCAGCACAGCTGGCTACGAGCAGTACTTC.

Ten or more counts support this clonotype. The CDR3 nucleotides read TGTGCCAGCAGTTCCAGGGCCCTCTCCTACGAGCAGTACTTC. Its protein is CASSSRALSYEQYF. The chain has TRBV12-3 or TRBV12-4 and TRBJ2-7; a weak D match, TRBD1 (5 bases). Trimming pared 4 bases from V and 0 bases from J, leaving 10 bases between. CDR3 length: 14 residues.

The chain links TRBV29-1 to TRBJ2-7; 9 bases align to TRBD1. The germline V gene encodes CDR1 SQVTM and CDR2 ANQGSEA. Trimming removed 4 bases from V and 2 bases from J; junction bases left unmatched: 6. The CDR3 is 14 amino acids. The chain's CDR3 is CSVGRQGGTYEQYF. Written as DNA, the CDR3 is TGCAGCGTTGGCCGACAGGGGGGAACCTACGAGCAGTACTTC.

V and J are TRBV9 and TRBJ2-7, with TRBD2 identical over 14 bases. Trimming at V came to 0 bases and at J to 0 bases, leaving 5 bases not matched to a gene. Germline values: CDR1 SGDLS, CDR2 YYNGEE. This CDR3 is built from 18 residues. The CDR3 region is CASSVGLAGGPLSYEQYF. The CDR3 nucleotides are TGTGCCAGCAGCGTAGGACTAGCGGGAGGGCCCCTCTCCTACGAGCAGTACTTC.

The J gene is TRBJ1-2, the V gene TRBV12-3 or TRBV12-4, with 8 bases identical to TRBD1. V trimming: 6 bases; J trimming: 1 base; junction bases outside the gene matches: 7. The CDR3 length is 15 residues. The CDR3 reads CASRYVGQVNYGYTF. CDR3 nucleotide sequence: TGTGCCAGCAGATATGTGGGACAGGTTAACTATGGCTACACCTTC.